A single sample is the source of the 23 T cell receptor beta chains below, sequenced in a study of blood T cells in healthy people across ages. For the second PCR, which ran for about 7 to 12 cycles, a sample-barcoded 5' primer and a J-beta primer mix were used. Each CDR3 protein gets one entry after TCRdb re-called the 5' RACE reads with MiXCR. The sample lists roughly 1,500,000 distinct CDR3 sequences, roughly 40% occurring once. The sample consisted of blood. The receptors here all came from a woman under 30 in good health.

This clonotype has only one observation. V gene TRBV4-1 combines with J gene TRBJ1-1; TRBD1 is a possible D gene (6 bases). Germline V gives CDR1 MGHRA, CDR2 YSYEKL. The length of the CDR3 is 16 residues. Trimming removed 2 bases at V and 0 bases at J, with 13 bases between. CDR3 nucleotide sequence: TGCGCCAGCAGCCAAAGGGGGTCGGGCCTGAACACTGAAGCTTTCTTT. Its translation: CASSQRGSGLNTEAFF.

This clonotype was picked up a small number of times. This chain joins TRBV29-1 and TRBJ2-3, with D maybe TRBD2 (5 bases). Looked up from germline, CDR1 is SQVTM and CDR2 is ANQGSEA. The CDR3 runs 12 residues. V lost 5 bases, J lost 4 bases, and 10 bases lay in between. This CDR3 is CSVLPGADTQYF. The CDR3 DNA sequence: TGCAGCGTTCTCCCCGGGGCAGATACGCAGTATTTT.

This clonotype was picked up a small number of times. The CDR3 DNA follows: TGTGCCAGCAGCTTCTACGCGGGAGCAGGTGAAGAGACCCAGTACTTC. It yields the protein CASSFYAGAGEETQYF. The chain recombines TRBV9 with TRBJ2-5; 7 nucleotides match TRBD2. The CDR3 runs 16 residues. Germline assignment: CDR1 SGDLS and CDR2 YYNGEE. The V and J ends lost 4 bases and 3 bases, in that order; junction bases with no gene match: 12.

The chain has TRBV11-3 and TRBJ2-2; maybe TRBD1 (6 bases). The germline gives CDR1 SGHNT, CDR2 YENEEA. The CDR3 is made up of 16 amino acids. The ends were cut back, 6 bases at V and 0 bases at J, with 14 bases in the middle. This chain's CDR3 is CASSPSGQSNTGELFF. The CDR3 DNA reads TGTGCCAGCAGTCCCTCTGGACAGTCGAACACCGGGGAGCTGTTTTTT. The variable domain in full, completed from reference TRBV11-3 and TRBJ2-2, reads EAGVVQSPRYKIIEKKQPVAFWCNPISGHNTLYWYLQNLGQGPELLIRYENEEAVDDSQLPKDRFSAERLKGVDSTLKIQPAELGDSAVYLCASSPSGQSNTGELFFGEGSRLTVL.

The chain employs TRBV20-1 and TRBJ2-7, with 12 bases aligning to TRBD1. The J call may be faulty, since TRBJ2-5 better matches the DNA end. The CDR3 sequence is 15 residues long. CDR1 DFQATT and CDR2 SNEGSKA come from the germline V gene (reference sequence). The CDR3 reads CSASFGTGGRETQYF. Written as DNA, the CDR3 is TGCAGTGCCTCCTTCGGGACAGGGGGCAGAGAGACCCAGTACTTC.

V usage is TRBV27 and J usage is TRBJ2-5, with 16 bases identical to TRBD2. The CDR3 consists of 16 residues. Germline V gene lookup returns CDR1 MNHEY and CDR2 SMNVEV (reference sequence). The junction had 15 bases not matched to a gene; V was cut back by 8 bases and J by 12 bases. The CDR3 bases are TGTGCCAGCTCGGGACTAGCGGGAGGGCCAAGCAATGAGGAGTACTTC. The encoded protein is CASSGLAGGPSNEEYF.

The chain links TRBV30 to TRBJ1-2; D is unclear. In germline, CDR1 is GTSNPN, CDR2 SVGIG (reference sequence). Trimming left V 0 bases short and J 0 bases short, with 14 bases between. The CDR3 extends over 16 amino acids. The CDR3 protein is CAWSVLMGRTNYGYTF. Here the CDR3 DNA reads TGTGCCTGGAGTGTACTTATGGGCAGGACTAACTATGGCTACACCTTC.

Ten or more counts support this clonotype. J is TRBJ2-3 and V is TRBV15; D not resolved. Trimming removed 0 bases at V and 5 bases at J, with 18 bases between. CDR1 is LNHNV, CDR2 YYDKDF, per germline (reference sequence). The length of the CDR3 is 17 residues. In nucleotides, the CDR3 is TGTGCCACCAGCAGAGATCTCTCAGCGAGCCATCGAGATACGCAGTATTTT. It codes for CATSRDLSASHRDTQYF.

V gene TRBV20-1 combines with J gene TRBJ1-2; TRBD1 agrees at 9 bases. The CDR3 is 13 amino acids. V shed 1 base, J shed 5 bases, and the junction held 2 bases outside the gene matches. Germline V gene lookup returns CDR1 DFQATT and CDR2 SNEGSKA (reference sequence). CDR3 DNA: TGCAGTGCTAGAGTGGACAGGGGTTATGGCTACACCTTC. Its translation: CSARVDRGYGYTF.

The chain uses TRBV7-3 and TRBJ2-7; a possible D gene is TRBD1 (7 bases). Germline-derived CDR1 and CDR2 are SGHTA and FQGTGA. Trimming stripped 5 bases from V and 2 bases from J, with 16 bases between. The CDR3 has 15 residues. The CDR3 nucleotides read TGTGCCAGCAGCCAAGGAGGGGGCTTCACCTACGAGCAGTACTTC. Translating gives CASSQGGGFTYEQYF.

This clonotype turned up a few times. The chain couples TRBV10-3 to TRBJ2-1, with D possibly matching TRBD2 (5 bases). V dropped 2 bases and J dropped 8 bases, with 16 bases sitting between them. This CDR3 comprises 15 residues. Germline values: CDR1 ENHRY, CDR2 SYGVKD. CDR3 amino acids: CAISEGLQYRDEQFF. DNA of the CDR3: TGTGCCATCAGTGAGGGACTTCAATATAGGGATGAGCAGTTCTTC.

The chain couples TRBV10-3 to TRBJ2-6; D unresolved. V lost 3 bases and J lost 4, with 10 bases in between. Germline V lookup: CDR1 ENHRY, CDR2 SYGVKD. The CDR3 spans 15 residues. Here the CDR3 DNA reads TGTGCCATCAGTGATGCGAGTCGCGGGGCCAACGTCCTGACTTTC. It translates to CAISDASRGANVLTF.

V gene TRBV4-1 combines with J gene TRBJ2-4; unclear D gene. Germline-derived CDR1 and CDR2 are MGHRA and YSYEKL. The V and J ends lost 3 bases and 9 bases respectively, with 9 bases between them. CDR3 length: 12 amino acids. The CDR3: CASSQGPGIQYF. CDR3 bases: TGCGCCAGCAGCCAGGGCCCGGGCATTCAGTACTTC.

The rearrangement links TRBV5-1 to TRBJ1-6; D is ambiguous. The CDR3 has 15 amino acids. Between the trimmed V and J ends, which lost 0 bases and 12 bases, there was a span of 16 bases. Per germline, CDR1 SGHRS and CDR2 YFSETQ. The CDR3 spells CASSLESGFPRPLHF. The CDR3, as DNA: TGCGCCAGCAGCTTGGAATCCGGGTTTCCTCGACCCCTCCACTTT.

This chain joins TRBV19 and TRBJ1-6; D remains ambiguous. Looked up from germline, CDR1 is LNHDA and CDR2 is SQIVND (reference sequence). The ends were cut back, 5 bases at V and 4 bases at J, with 9 bases in the middle. The CDR3 contains 14 residues. CDR3 region: CASSADGYNSPLHF. The CDR3 nucleotides are TGTGCCAGTAGTGCGGACGGGTATAATTCACCCCTCCACTTT.

The genes are TRBV12-3 or TRBV12-4 and TRBJ2-3, with D maybe TRBD1 (6 bases). The CDR3 has 13 residues. Trimming removed 5 bases from V and 6 bases from J, with 12 bases in between. As DNA, the CDR3 is TGTGCCAGCAGTGAACAGGGATGGGATACGCAGTATTTT. Translation: CASSEQGWDTQYF.

The chain joins TRBV10-3 to TRBJ2-1; 9 bases align to TRBD2. Germline values: CDR1 ENHRY, CDR2 SYGVKD. The CDR3 consists of 13 residues. The V segment lost 6 bases and the J segment 5 bases; nucleotides outside the gene matches: 2. The CDR3 sequence: CAIRASGDNEQFF. The CDR3 DNA is TGTGCCATCAGGGCTAGCGGGGACAATGAGCAGTTCTTC.

This chain links TRBV7-2 with TRBJ2-5; D not resolved. CDR1 is SGHTA and CDR2 is FQGNSA in the germline V gene. The V and J ends lost 1 base and 1 base respectively, with 13 bases between them. The CDR3 has 16 residues. The DNA of the CDR3 is TGTGCCAGCAGCTTAGGGGTAACCCCCGGCCAAGAGACCCAGTACTTC. Translation gives CASSLGVTPGQETQYF.

In this sample, this clonotype turned up a few times. The V gene is TRBV2, the J gene TRBJ2-3; D is possibly TRBD2 (5 bases). The CDR3 totals 15 residues. Per the germline V gene, CDR1 is SNHLY and CDR2 is FYNNEI. Trimming left V 6 bases short and J 2 bases short, with 15 bases between. CDR3: CASRESDFYTDTQYF. CDR3 DNA sequence: TGTGCCAGCAGAGAATCGGACTTCTACACAGATACGCAGTATTTT.

The chain employs TRBV27 and TRBJ2-1; the match to TRBD2 covers 9 bases. The germline CDR1 and CDR2 sequences are MNHEY and SMNVEV (reference sequence). V shed 8 bases, J shed 5 bases, and the junction held 10 bases outside the gene matches. The CDR3 totals 15 residues. CDR3 nucleotides: TGTGCCAGCGCTCGCGGCGGGAGGGCTAACAATGAGCAGTTCTTC. Amino acid sequence: CASARGGRANNEQFF.

The genes are TRBV28 and TRBJ2-7, with a possible D match to TRBD1 (6 bases). This CDR3 comprises 15 residues. Germline V gene sequence: CDR1 MDHEN, CDR2 SYDVKM. V was clipped by 7 bases and J by 0 bases, with 16 bases between them. CDR3 protein: CASTSGTTTSYEQYF. CDR3 DNA: TGTGCCAGCACCTCCGGGACAACCACCTCCTACGAGCAGTACTTC.

This clonotype was observed a few times. V gene TRBV7-2 combines with J gene TRBJ2-7, with D tentatively TRBD2 (6 bases). CDR1 and CDR2 (germline): SGHTA, FQGNSA. Trimming removed 1 base from V and 2 bases from J, with 9 bases in between. The CDR3 spans 14 residues. This CDR3 is CASSLGRDTYEQYF. Here the CDR3 DNA reads TGTGCCAGCAGCTTAGGGCGGGATACCTACGAGCAGTACTTC.

This clonotype was detected only a few times. V is TRBV12-5 and J is TRBJ2-5; D gene unclear. CDR1 is LGHNT, CDR2 FRNRAP, per germline. Deletions cut 3 bases from V and 0 bases from J, with 17 bases between. This CDR3 is 17 amino acids long. This chain's CDR3 is CASGFTASHSYQETQYF. Written as DNA, the CDR3 is TGTGCTAGTGGTTTCACGGCCTCCCACAGCTACCAAGAGACCCAGTACTTC.